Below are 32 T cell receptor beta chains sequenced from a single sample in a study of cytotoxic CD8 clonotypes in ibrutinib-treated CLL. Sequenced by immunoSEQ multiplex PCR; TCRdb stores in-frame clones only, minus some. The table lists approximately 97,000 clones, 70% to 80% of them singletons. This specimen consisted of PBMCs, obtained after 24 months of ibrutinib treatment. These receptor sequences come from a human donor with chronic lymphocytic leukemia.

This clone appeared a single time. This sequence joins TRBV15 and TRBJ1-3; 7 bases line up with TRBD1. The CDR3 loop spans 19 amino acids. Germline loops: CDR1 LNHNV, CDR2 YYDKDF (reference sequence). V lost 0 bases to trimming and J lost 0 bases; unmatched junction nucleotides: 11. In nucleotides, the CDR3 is TGTGCCACCAGCAGAGATACGGGACAGCCCTCGTACTCTGGAAACACCATATATTTT. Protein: CATSRDTGQPSYSGNTIYF.

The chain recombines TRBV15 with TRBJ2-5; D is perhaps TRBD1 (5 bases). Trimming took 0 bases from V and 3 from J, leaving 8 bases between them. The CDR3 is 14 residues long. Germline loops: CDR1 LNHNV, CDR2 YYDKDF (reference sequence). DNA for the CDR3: TGTGCCACCAGCAGAGATCTAGGGGAAGAGACCCAGTACTTC. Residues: CATSRDLGEETQYF.

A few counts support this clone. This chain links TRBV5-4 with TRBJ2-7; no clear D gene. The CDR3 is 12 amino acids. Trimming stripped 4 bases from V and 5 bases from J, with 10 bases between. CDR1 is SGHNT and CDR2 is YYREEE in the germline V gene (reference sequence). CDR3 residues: CASSPDTDEQYF. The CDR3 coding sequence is TGTGCCAGCAGCCCTGACACCGACGAGCAGTACTTC.

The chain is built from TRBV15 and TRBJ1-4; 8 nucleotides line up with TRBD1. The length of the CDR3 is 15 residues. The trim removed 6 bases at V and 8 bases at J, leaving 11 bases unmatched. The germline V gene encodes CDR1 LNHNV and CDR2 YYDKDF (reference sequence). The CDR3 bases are TGTGCCACCAGGGATCTCAGGGGGCTCAGGGAAAAACTGTTTTTT. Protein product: CATRDLRGLREKLFF.

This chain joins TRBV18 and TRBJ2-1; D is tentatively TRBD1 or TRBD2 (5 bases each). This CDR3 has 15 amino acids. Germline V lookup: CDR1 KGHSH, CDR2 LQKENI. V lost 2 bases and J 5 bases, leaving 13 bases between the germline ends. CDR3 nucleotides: TGTGCCAGCTCACCAAATAAACTAGGGGACAATGAGCAGTTCTTC. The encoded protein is CASSPNKLGDNEQFF.

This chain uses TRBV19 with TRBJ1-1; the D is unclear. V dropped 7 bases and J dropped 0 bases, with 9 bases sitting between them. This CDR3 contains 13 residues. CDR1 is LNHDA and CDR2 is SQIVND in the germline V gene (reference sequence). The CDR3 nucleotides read TGTGCCAGTACTGGTCAGATGAACACTGAAGCTTTCTTT. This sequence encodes CASTGQMNTEAFF.

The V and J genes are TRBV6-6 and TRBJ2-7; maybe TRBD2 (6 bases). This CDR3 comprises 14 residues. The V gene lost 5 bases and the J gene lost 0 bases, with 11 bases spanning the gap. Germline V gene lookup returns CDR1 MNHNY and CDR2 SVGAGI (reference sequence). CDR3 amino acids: CASSRGLSSYEQYF. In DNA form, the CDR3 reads TGTGCCAGCAGTAGGGGACTGTCCTCCTACGAGCAGTACTTC.

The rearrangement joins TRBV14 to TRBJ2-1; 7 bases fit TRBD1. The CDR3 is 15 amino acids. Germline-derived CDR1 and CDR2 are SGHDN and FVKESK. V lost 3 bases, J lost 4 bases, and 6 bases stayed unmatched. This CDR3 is CASSQLRGPYNEQFF. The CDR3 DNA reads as TGTGCCAGCAGCCAGTTAAGGGGGCCTTACAATGAGCAGTTCTTC.

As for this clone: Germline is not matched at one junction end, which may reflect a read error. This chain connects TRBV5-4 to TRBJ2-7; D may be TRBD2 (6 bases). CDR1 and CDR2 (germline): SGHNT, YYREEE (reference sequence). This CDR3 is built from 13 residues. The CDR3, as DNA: TGTGCCAGAAGCTTGGGACTCCAGTACGAGCAGTACTTC. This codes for CARSLGLQYEQYF.

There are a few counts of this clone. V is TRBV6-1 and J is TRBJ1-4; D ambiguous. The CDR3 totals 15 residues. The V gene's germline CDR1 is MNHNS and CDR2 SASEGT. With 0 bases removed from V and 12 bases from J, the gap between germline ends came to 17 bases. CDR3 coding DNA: TGTGCCAGCAGTGAAGCGCTTGCAACTGGACGAGAACTGTTTTTT. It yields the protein CASSEALATGRELFF.

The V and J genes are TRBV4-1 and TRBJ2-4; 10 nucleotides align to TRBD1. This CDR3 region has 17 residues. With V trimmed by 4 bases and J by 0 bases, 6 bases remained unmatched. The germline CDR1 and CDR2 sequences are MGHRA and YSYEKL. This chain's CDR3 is CASSLTGQGEAKNIQYF. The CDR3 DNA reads TGCGCCAGCAGCCTTACTGGACAGGGGGAAGCCAAAAACATTCAGTACTTC.

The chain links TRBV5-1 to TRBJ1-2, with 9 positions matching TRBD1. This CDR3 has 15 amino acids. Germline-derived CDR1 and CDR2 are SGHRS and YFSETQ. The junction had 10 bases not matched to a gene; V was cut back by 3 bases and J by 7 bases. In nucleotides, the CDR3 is TGCGCCAGCAGCTCCCCGGGACAGGGCGAGATTGGCTACACCTTC. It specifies CASSSPGQGEIGYTF.

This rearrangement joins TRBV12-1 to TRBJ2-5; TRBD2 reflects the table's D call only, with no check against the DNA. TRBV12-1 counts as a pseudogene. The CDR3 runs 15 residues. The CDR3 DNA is TGTACCCTAGCGGGCTTACGAAAACTCCAAGAGACCCAGTACTTC. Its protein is CTLAGLRKLQETQYF.

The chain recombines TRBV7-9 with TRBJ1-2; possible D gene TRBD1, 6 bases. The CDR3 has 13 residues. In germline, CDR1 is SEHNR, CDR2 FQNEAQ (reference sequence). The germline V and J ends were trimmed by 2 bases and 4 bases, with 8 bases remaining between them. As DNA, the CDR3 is TGTGCCAGCAGCTTACAGGGGATCTATGGCTACACCTTC. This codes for CASSLQGIYGYTF.

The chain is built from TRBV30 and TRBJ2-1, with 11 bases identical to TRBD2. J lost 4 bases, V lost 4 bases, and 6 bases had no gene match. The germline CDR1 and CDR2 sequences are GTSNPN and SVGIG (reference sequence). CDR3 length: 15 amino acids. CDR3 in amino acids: CAWKTGTSGYNEQFF. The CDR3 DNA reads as TGTGCCTGGAAAACCGGGACTAGCGGTTACAATGAGCAGTTCTTC.

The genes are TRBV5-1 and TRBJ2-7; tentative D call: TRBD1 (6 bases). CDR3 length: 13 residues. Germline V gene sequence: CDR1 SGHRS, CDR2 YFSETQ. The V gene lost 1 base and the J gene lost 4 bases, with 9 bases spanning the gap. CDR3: CASSLTGQYEQYF. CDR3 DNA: TGCGCCAGCAGCTTGACAGGGCAATACGAGCAGTACTTC.

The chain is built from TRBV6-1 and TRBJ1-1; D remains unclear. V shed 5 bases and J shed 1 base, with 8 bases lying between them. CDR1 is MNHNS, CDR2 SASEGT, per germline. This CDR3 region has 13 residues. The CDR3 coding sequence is TGTGCCAGCAGTAAGAGGGAGAACACTGAAGCTTTCTTT. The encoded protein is CASSKRENTEAFF.

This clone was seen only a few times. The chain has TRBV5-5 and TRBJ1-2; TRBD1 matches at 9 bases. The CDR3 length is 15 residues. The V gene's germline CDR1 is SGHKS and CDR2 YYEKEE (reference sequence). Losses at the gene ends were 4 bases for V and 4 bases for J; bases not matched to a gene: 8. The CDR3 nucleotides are TGTGCCAGCAGCACAGCCGGGACAGGGTTCTATGGCTACACCTTC. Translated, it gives CASSTAGTGFYGYTF. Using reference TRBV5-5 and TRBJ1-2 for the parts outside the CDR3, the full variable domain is DAGVTQSPTHLIKTRGQQVTLRCSPISGHKSVSWYQQVLGQGPQFIFQYYEKEERGRGNFPDRFSARQFPNYSSELNVNALLLGDSALYLCASSTAGTGFYGYTFGSGTRLTVV.

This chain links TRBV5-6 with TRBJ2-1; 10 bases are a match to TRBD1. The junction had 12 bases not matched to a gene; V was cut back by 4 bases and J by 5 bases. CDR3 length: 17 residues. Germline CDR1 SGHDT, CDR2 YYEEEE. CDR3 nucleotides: TGTGCCAGCAGCCGACCTTCGACAGGGGGCTACCACAATGAGCAGTTCTTC. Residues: CASSRPSTGGYHNEQFF.

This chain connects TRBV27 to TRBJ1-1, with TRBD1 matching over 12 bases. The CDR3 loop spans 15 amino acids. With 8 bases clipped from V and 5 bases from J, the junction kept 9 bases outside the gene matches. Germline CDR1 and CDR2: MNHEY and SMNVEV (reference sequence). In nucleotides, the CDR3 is TGTGCCAGCCAGGCCGGGACAGGGGGCAGGACTGAAGCTTTCTTT. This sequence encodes CASQAGTGGRTEAFF.

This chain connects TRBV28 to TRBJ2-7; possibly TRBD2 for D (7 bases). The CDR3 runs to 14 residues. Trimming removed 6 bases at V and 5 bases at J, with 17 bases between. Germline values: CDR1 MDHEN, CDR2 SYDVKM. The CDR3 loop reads CASRQLGEGDEQYF. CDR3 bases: TGTGCCAGCAGACAACTGGGGGAGGGGGACGAGCAGTACTTC.

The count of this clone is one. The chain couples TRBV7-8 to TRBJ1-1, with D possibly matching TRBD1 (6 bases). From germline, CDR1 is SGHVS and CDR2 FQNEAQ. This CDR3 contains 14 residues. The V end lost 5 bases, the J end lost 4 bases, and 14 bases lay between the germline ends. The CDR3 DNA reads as TGTGCCAGCAGCCTAAGTACCAGGGGCACTGAAGCTTTCTTT. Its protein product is CASSLSTRGTEAFF.

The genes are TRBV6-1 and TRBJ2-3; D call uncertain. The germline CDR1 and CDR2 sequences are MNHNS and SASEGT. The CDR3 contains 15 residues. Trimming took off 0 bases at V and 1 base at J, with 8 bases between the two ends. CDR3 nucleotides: TGTGCCAGCAGTGAAGCCGGCCCCCGCACAGATACGCAGTATTTT. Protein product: CASSEAGPRTDTQYF.

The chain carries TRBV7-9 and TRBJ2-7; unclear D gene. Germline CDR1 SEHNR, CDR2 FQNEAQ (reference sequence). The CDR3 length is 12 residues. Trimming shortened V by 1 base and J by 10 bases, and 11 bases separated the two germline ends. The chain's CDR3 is CASSLDAQAQYF. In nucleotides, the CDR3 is TGTGCCAGCAGCTTAGATGCCCAGGCCCAGTACTTC. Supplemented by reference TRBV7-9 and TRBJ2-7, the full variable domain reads DTGVSQNPRHKITKRGQNVTFRCDPISEHNRLYWYRQTLGQGPEFLTYFQNEAQLEKSRLLSDRFSAERPKGSFSTLEIQRTEQGDSAMYLCASSLDAQAQYFGPGTRLTVT.

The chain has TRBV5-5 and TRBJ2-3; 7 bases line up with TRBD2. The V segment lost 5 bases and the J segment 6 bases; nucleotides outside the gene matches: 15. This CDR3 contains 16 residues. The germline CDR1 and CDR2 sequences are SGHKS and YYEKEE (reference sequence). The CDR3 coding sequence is TGTGCCAGCAGTCAACTTAGCGGGTCTGGGGCGGATACGCAGTATTTT. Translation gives CASSQLSGSGADTQYF. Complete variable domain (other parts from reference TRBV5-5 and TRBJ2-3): DAGVTQSPTHLIKTRGQQVTLRCSPISGHKSVSWYQQVLGQGPQFIFQYYEKEERGRGNFPDRFSARQFPNYSSELNVNALLLGDSALYLCASSQLSGSGADTQYFGPGTRLTVL.

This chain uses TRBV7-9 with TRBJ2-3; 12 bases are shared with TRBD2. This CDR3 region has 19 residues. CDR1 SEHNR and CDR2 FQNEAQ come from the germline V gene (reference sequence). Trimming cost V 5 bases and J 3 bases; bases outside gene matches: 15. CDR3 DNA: TGTGCCAGCAGCCCCCGGGCCCTACTAGCGGGAGGCGGTACAGATACGCAGTATTTT. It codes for CASSPRALLAGGGTDTQYF.

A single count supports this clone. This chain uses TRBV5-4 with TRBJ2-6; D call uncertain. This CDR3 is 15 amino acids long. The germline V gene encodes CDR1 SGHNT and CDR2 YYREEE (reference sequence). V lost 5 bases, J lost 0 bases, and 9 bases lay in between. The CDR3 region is CASSLRLSGANVLTF. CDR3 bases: TGTGCCAGCAGTCTACGTCTCTCTGGGGCCAACGTCCTGACTTTC.

This CDR3 reads CASSLVVARGGLSYNEQFF. The CDR3 DNA reads as TGTGCCAGCAGCTTAGTAGTGGCTCGGGGCGGCCTCTCCTACAATGAGCAGTTCTTC. The rearrangement joins TRBV7-2 to TRBJ2-1; either TRBD1 or TRBD2 may fit D (5 bases each). The V end lost 1 base, the J end lost 0 bases, and 19 bases lay between the germline ends. Germline CDR1 reads SGHTA; CDR2 reads FQGNSA. The CDR3 is 19 residues long.

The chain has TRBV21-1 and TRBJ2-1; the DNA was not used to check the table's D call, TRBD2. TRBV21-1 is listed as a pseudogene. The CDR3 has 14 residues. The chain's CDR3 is CASSSGTVYNEQFF. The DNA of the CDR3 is TGTGCCAGCAGCAGCGGGACTGTCTACAATGAGCAGTTCTTC.

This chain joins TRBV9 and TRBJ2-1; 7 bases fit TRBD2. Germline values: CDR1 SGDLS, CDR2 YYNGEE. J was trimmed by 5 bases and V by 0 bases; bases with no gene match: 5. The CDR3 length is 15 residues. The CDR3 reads CASSVVASGNNEQFF. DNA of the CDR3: TGTGCCAGCAGCGTAGTAGCTAGCGGTAACAATGAGCAGTTCTTC.

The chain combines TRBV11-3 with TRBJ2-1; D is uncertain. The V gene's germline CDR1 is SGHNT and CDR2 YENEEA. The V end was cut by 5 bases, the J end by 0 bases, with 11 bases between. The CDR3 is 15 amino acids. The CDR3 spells CASSPESGSYNEQFF. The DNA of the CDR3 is TGTGCCAGCAGCCCGGAGTCGGGCTCCTACAATGAGCAGTTCTTC.

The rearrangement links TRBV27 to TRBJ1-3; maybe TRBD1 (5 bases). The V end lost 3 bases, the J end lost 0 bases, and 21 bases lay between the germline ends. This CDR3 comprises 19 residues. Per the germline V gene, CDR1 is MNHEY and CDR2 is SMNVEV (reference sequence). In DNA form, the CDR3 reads TGTGCCAGCAGTTTCCCGGGACCGCGAAGGTGCCTCTCTGGAAACACCATATATTTT. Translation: CASSFPGPRRCLSGNTIYF.